This TCR beta chain is drawn from a study of OX40 agonist ivuxolimab in advanced cancers. Profiled with immunoSEQ multiplex PCR; TCRdb holds only in-frame clones, not every one. The top ten hold 6.5% of the sample, which has tens of thousands of clones, 75% to 90% seen once. V shed 1 base and J shed 6 bases, with 9 bases lying between them. Germline V CDR1 and CDR2: LNHDA, SQIVND (reference sequence). The CDR3 is made up of 13 amino acids. This clone has more than one count but fewer than ten. The source was CD4+ or CD8+ T cells sorted from blood, collected in a trial of the OX40 agonist ivuxolimab. V gene TRBV19 combines with J gene TRBJ1-1, with D unresolved. The TCR originated in an adult with an advanced solid tumor such as melanoma, head and neck, liver or kidney cancer. DNA for the CDR3: TGTGCCAGTAGTATAGTGATTCAGGCTGAAGCTTTCTTT. It codes for CASSIVIQAEAFF.